This T cell receptor (beta chain) was recorded in a study of T cells after yellow fever vaccination. Study-wide results and caveats: FACS-sorted repertoires might harbor abundant contaminating clonotypes from the bulk population. The secondary response showed a weaker magnitude and a faster peak, day 5 versus 15.

The study made its TCR cDNA through 5'RACE template switching. That step introduced a universal primer site along with UMIs. TCRdb reprocessed the 5' RACE reads with MiXCR, giving one entry per CDR3 protein. This sample carries under 200,000 distinct CDR3 sequences, about 7% of them seen once, and the ten largest clones take under 3%. The junction had 9 bases not matched to a gene; V was cut back by 7 bases and J by 7 bases. The germline gives CDR1 SGHAT, CDR2 FQNNGV. The CDR3 contains 14 residues. This clonotype occurred many times. Its antigen is still unknown. This receptor was identified in a man aged 18 to 30 who received the YFV17D yellow fever vaccine. The gene calls are TRBV11-2 and TRBJ2-1; 8 bases are a match to TRBD1. The sequenced sample was CD4+ T cells sorted from PBMCs, obtained around 5 days after the first yellow fever vaccination. The CDR3 coding sequence is TGTGCCAGCATGACTGGGCAGGGGGCGAATGAGCAGTTCTTC. Translation: CASMTGQGANEQFF.